These 22 T cell receptor beta chains were all obtained from the same sample, sequenced in a study of T cell repertoires in cytomegalovirus infection. These receptors are not linked to any known antigen. TCRdb passed the reads through MiXCR, listing each CDR3 protein once. Of around 800,000 distinct CDR3 sequences detected, approximately 32% appear once; the ten largest clones hold under 15%. The source material was cultured CD8+ T cells from PBMCs, sampled from culture after CMV antigen stimulation. The receptors were sampled from a human donor in good health (CMV status not recorded). Some clones in this sample may be carry-over from other donors' samples.

There are a few counts of this clonotype. The chain combines TRBV5-1 with TRBJ2-5; no reliable D call. The CDR3 runs to 17 residues. V lost 1 base, J lost 4 bases, and 20 bases lay in between. CDR1 and CDR2 (germline): SGHRS, YFSETQ. CDR3 sequence (DNA): TGCGCCAGCAGCTTGAAACCGATCTTGGGTCCGACAGAGACCCAGTACTTC. This translates into CASSLKPILGPTETQYF.

This clonotype was counted a single time. A much larger clone lies a single base off, so this may be a read error. The V and J genes are TRBV7-6 and TRBJ2-2; no clear D. Germline-derived CDR1 and CDR2 are SGHVS and FNYEAQ. V was cut by 2 bases and J by 5 bases, with 12 bases left in between. The CDR3 contains 15 residues. CDR3: CASSLSWQITGELFF. The CDR3 nucleotides are TGTGCCAGCAGCTTATCATGGCAGATAACCGGGGAGCTGTTTTTT.

This clonotype was picked up a small number of times. The rearrangement joins TRBV6-2 or TRBV6-3 to TRBJ1-2, with D possibly TRBD1 on 5 matching bases. V was pared by 2 bases and J by 8 bases, with 18 bases between. CDR3 size: 15 residues. Per the germline V gene, CDR1 is MNHEY and CDR2 is SVGEGT. The DNA of the CDR3 is TGTGCCAGCAGTTACGCCCCGTTTGGAGGGGAAGGCTACACCTTC. It translates to CASSYAPFGGEGYTF.

The chain combines TRBV6-5 with TRBJ2-1; D is perhaps TRBD1 (5 bases). This CDR3 contains 15 residues. In germline, CDR1 is MNHEY, CDR2 SVGAGI. Trimming took 2 bases from V and 6 from J, leaving 14 bases between them. In DNA, the CDR3 is TGTGCCAGCAGTTACGCGATGTCCAGGGTCAATGAGCAGTTCTTC. It codes for CASSYAMSRVNEQFF.

This clonotype turned up a few times. The chain combines TRBV27 with TRBJ2-3; D is perhaps TRBD2 (7 bases). The CDR3 is made up of 17 amino acids. Germline V lookup: CDR1 MNHEY, CDR2 SMNVEV (reference sequence). V lost 4 bases and J lost 2, with 19 bases in between. The CDR3 reads CASSSLPSGGHTDTQYF. The CDR3 DNA follows: TGTGCCAGCAGTTCTCTCCCTTCGGGGGGCCACACAGATACGCAGTATTTT.

Here the CDR3 reads CATTSPDQETQYF. Written as DNA, the CDR3 is TGTGCCACCACCTCTCCAGACCAAGAGACCCAGTACTTC. V gene TRBV24-1 combines with J gene TRBJ2-5, with D uncertain. Germline V gene data show CDR1 as KGHDR and CDR2 as SFDVKD. This CDR3 is built from 13 residues. V dropped 8 bases and J dropped 0 bases, with 9 bases sitting between them.

This clonotype has a handful of counts. In DNA, the CDR3 is TGTGCCACCCCGAGCGGGGCAGGGAGGGAATACACCTTC. This translates into CATPSGAGREYTF. V and J are TRBV7-9 and TRBJ1-2, with a possible D match to TRBD1 (5 bases). CDR1 and CDR2 (germline): SEHNR, FQNEAQ (reference sequence). The CDR3 runs 13 residues. V was clipped by 10 bases and J by 11 bases, with 23 bases between them.

This chain joins TRBV6-5 and TRBJ1-1, with D hard to call. V dropped 2 bases and J dropped 11 bases, with 9 bases sitting between them. The CDR3 sequence is 11 residues long. Germline CDR1 and CDR2: MNHEY and SVGAGI. The CDR3 protein is CASSYRQEAFF. The CDR3 DNA follows: TGTGCCAGCAGTTACCGGCAGGAGGCTTTCTTT.

This clonotype turned up a few times. V gene TRBV4-1 combines with J gene TRBJ1-2; D remains unclear. This CDR3 has 17 amino acids. Trimming removed 0 bases from V and 2 bases from J, with 16 bases in between. Germline loops: CDR1 MGHRA, CDR2 YSYEKL. The CDR3 here is CASSQEKAGEANYGYTF. In nucleotides, the CDR3 is TGCGCCAGCAGCCAAGAAAAAGCCGGGGAGGCGAACTATGGCTACACCTTC.

This clonotype was found many times. This sequence joins TRBV7-6 and TRBJ1-2; unclear D gene. Germline values: CDR1 SGHVS, CDR2 FNYEAQ. The CDR3 extends over 15 amino acids. Trimming took 5 bases from V and 2 from J, leaving 15 bases between them. Written as DNA, the CDR3 is TGTGCCAGCAGCCCGGGCGCTGGGAGGAACTATGGCTACACCTTC. This codes for CASSPGAGRNYGYTF.

This clonotype appeared a few times. The genes are TRBV7-3 and TRBJ2-7; no definite D call. The V end was cut by 4 bases, the J end by 2 bases, with 12 bases between. The CDR3 is 14 amino acids. In germline, CDR1 is SGHTA, CDR2 FQGTGA. DNA for the CDR3: TGTGCCAGCAGCTCTCCGATCGCTCCCTACGAGCAGTACTTC. Its translation is CASSSPIAPYEQYF.

This clonotype appeared a few times. The genes are TRBV7-8 and TRBJ1-1; a weak D match, TRBD1 (5 bases). Germline values: CDR1 SGHVS, CDR2 FQNEAQ. CDR3 size: 16 residues. V lost 5 bases and J lost 5, with 21 bases in between. The CDR3 loop is CASSPRPGGLWTEAFF. The CDR3 region has the DNA TGTGCCAGCAGCCCGCGACCCGGGGGACTGTGGACTGAAGCTTTCTTT.

The sample holds many counts of this clonotype. The chain combines TRBV11-2 with TRBJ2-2; perhaps D is TRBD1 or TRBD2 (7 bases each). CDR1 is SGHAT, CDR2 FQNNGV, per germline. V gave up 5 bases and J gave up 3 bases, with 16 bases separating them. The CDR3 totals 16 residues. The CDR3, as DNA: TGTGCCAGCAGCATCCCGACAGGGAGGGACACCGGGGAGCTGTTTTTT. Protein: CASSIPTGRDTGELFF.

This clonotype was counted only a few times. The chain combines TRBV7-2 with TRBJ1-2; no clear D. Germline CDR1 is SGHTA and CDR2 is FQGNSA. The CDR3 totals 13 residues. The V and J ends lost 3 bases and 4 bases respectively, with 9 bases between them. This chain's CDR3 is CASSLPTFYGYTF. Here the CDR3 DNA reads TGTGCCAGCAGCTTGCCGACCTTCTATGGCTACACCTTC. The full variable domain, with the rest looked up from reference TRBV7-2 and TRBJ1-2, is GAGVSQSPSNKVTEKGKDVELRCDPISGHTALYWYRQSLGQGLEFLIYFQGNSAPDKSGLPSDRFSAERTGGSVSTLTIQRTQQEDSAVYLCASSLPTFYGYTFGSGTRLTVV.

This chain joins TRBV27 and TRBJ2-7, with D possibly called TRBD1 or TRBD2 (6 bases each). Germline V gene sequence: CDR1 MNHEY, CDR2 SMNVEV (reference sequence). The CDR3 is made up of 15 amino acids. V was pared by 2 bases and J by 5 bases, with 16 bases between. CDR3 DNA sequence: TGTGCCAGCAGTTTACGGGGGCTATCCTACGACGAGCAGTACTTC. Translating it yields CASSLRGLSYDEQYF.

The chain carries TRBV7-9 and TRBJ2-5, with 7 bases fitting TRBD2. This CDR3 contains 14 residues. Germline CDR1 is SEHNR and CDR2 is FQNEAQ (reference sequence). V lost 7 bases and J lost 5; bases outside the gene matches: 10. The CDR3 is CASTTFGEGETQYF. CDR3 nucleotide sequence: TGTGCCAGCACCACCTTCGGGGAGGGTGAGACCCAGTACTTC.

The table lists this clonotype with a few counts. The chain is built from TRBV4-2 and TRBJ2-7; D uncertain. The length of the CDR3 is 13 residues. V shed 1 base and J shed 2 bases, with 6 bases lying between them. CDR1 LGHNA and CDR2 YNFKEQ come from the germline V gene. CDR3 protein: CASSQAGTYEQYF. CDR3 nucleotide sequence: TGTGCCAGCAGCCAAGCGGGCACCTACGAGCAGTACTTC.

The chain couples TRBV4-1 to TRBJ2-3, with 9 nucleotides matching TRBD2. V shed 0 bases, J shed 3 bases, and the junction held 7 bases outside the gene matches. CDR1 and CDR2 (germline): MGHRA, YSYEKL. The CDR3 runs to 17 residues. Written as DNA, the CDR3 is TGCGCCAGCAGCCAAGATCTTGGTAGCGGGGGAACAGATACGCAGTATTTT. This translates into CASSQDLGSGGTDTQYF.

This clonotype was picked up many times. V and J are TRBV7-2 and TRBJ1-2, with a possible D match to TRBD1 (5 bases). Trimming left V 4 bases short and J 6 bases short, with 15 bases between. Germline CDR1 reads SGHTA; CDR2 reads FQGNSA. The CDR3 contains 14 residues. The CDR3 region has the DNA TGTGCCAGCAGCTCACCGGAGGGGATTGATGGCTACACCTTC. Translating gives CASSSPEGIDGYTF.

V and J are TRBV5-5 and TRBJ1-2; maybe TRBD1 (5 bases). Trimming cost V 4 bases and J 2 bases, with 15 bases left between them. Germline V gene sequence: CDR1 SGHKS, CDR2 YYEKEE (reference sequence). The CDR3 extends over 15 amino acids. CDR3 nucleotide sequence: TGTGCCAGCAGCAACCTAGGGGCACCGAACTATGGCTACACCTTC. Amino acid sequence: CASSNLGAPNYGYTF.

At least ten counts were recorded for this clonotype. V is TRBV7-2 and J is TRBJ2-2; tentative D call: TRBD1 (6 bases). CDR1 and CDR2 from the germline V gene are SGHTA and FQGNSA. CDR3 length: 15 amino acids. V was shortened by 8 bases and J by 0 bases, with 13 bases between the two germline ends. The CDR3 DNA sequence: TGTGCCAGCGGGCAGGGGCTGCCGAACACCGGGGAGCTGTTTTTT. Translation: CASGQGLPNTGELFF.

The chain links TRBV28 to TRBJ1-6; 8 bases are shared with TRBD1. The CDR3 is made up of 17 amino acids. Germline V gene data show CDR1 as MDHEN and CDR2 as SYDVKM. V was clipped by 6 bases and J by 7 bases; unmatched bases: 14. The CDR3 sequence is CASSQRQGRPVNSPLHF. The CDR3 nucleotides are TGTGCCAGCAGCCAGAGACAGGGGCGACCCGTAAATTCACCCCTCCACTTT.